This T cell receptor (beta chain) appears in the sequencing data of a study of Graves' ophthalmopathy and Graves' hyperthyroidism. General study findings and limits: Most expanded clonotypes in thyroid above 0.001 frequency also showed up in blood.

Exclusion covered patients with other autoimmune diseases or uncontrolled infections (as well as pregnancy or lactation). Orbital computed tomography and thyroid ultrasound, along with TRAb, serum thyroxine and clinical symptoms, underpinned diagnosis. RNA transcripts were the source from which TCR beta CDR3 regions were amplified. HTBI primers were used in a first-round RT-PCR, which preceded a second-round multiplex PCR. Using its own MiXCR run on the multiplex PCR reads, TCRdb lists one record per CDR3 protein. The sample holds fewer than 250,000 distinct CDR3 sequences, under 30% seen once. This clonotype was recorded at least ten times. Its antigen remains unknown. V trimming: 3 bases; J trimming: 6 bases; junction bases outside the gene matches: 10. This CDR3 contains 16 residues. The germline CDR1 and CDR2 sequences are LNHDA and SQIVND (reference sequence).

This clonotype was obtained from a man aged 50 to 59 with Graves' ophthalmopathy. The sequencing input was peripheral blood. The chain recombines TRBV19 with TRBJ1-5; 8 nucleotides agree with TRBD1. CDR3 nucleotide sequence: TGTGCCAGTAGTATCGGTGGGACAGGCTCCTCTCAGCCCCAGCATTTT. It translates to CASSIGGTGSSQPQHF.